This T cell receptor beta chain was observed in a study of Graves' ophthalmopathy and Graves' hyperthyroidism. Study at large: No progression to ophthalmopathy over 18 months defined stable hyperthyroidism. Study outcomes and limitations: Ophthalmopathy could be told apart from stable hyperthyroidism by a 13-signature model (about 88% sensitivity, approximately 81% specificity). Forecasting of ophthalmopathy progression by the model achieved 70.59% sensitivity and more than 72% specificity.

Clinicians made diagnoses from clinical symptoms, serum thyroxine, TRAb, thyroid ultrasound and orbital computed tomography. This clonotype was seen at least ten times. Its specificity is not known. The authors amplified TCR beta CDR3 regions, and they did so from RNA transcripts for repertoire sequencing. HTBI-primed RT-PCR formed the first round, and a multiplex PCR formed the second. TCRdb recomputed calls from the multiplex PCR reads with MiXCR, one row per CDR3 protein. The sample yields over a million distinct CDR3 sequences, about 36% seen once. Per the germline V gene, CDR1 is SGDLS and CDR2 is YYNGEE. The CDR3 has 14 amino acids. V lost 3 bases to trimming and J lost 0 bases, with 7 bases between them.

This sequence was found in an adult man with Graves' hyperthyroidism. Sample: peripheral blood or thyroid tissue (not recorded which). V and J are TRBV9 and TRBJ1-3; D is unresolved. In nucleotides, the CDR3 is TGTGCCAGCAGCGAAGTGGCCTCTGGAAACACCATATATTTT. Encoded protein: CASSEVASGNTIYF.